This T cell receptor beta chain is from a study of T cells in Graves' hyperthyroidism and ophthalmopathy. This CDR3 is 14 amino acids long. In germline, CDR1 is SQVTM, CDR2 ANQGSEA. This clonotype was observed a few times. One junction end does not reproduce the germline sequence, and a read error may be involved. Amplified TCR beta CDR3 regions derived from RNA transcripts. The TCR CDR3 first-round RT-PCR relied on the HTBI primer set. TCRdb re-called the multiplex PCR reads with MiXCR, one entry per CDR3 protein. Among 550,000 to 700,000 distinct CDR3 sequences listed, roughly 14% were seen once. The authors took PBMCs from roughly 10 ml fresh peripheral blood.

The V gene is TRBV29-1, the J gene TRBJ2-7, with a tentative D call TRBD2 (7 bases). This TCR was sampled from a woman in her thirties or forties with Graves' ophthalmopathy. The sample taken for sequencing was blood. CDR3: CGVGGQGSLYEQYF. The CDR3 DNA is TGCGGCGTCGGGGGGCAGGGCTCCTTGTACGAGCAGTACTTC.